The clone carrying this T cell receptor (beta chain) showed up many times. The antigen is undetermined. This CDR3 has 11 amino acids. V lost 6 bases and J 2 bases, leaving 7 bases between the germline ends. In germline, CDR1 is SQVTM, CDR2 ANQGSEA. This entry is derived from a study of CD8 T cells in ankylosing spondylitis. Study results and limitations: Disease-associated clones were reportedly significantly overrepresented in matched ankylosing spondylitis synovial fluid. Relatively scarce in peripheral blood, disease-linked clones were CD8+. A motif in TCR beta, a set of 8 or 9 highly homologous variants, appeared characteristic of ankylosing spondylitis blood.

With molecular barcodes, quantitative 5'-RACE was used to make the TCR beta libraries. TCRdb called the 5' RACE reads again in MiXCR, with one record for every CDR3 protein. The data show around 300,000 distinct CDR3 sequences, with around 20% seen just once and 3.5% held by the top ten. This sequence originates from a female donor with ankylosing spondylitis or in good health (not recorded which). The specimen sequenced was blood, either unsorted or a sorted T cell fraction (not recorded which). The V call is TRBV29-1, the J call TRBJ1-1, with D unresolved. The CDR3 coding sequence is TGCAGCGTGATCGTAAACACTGAAGCTTTCTTT. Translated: CSVIVNTEAFF.